Listed below are T cell receptor beta chains from one sample, sequenced in a study of blood T cell repertoires in COVID-19. The assay was immunoSEQ multiplex PCR, and TCRdb's table has in-frame clones only and misses some. The data hold 170,000 or so clones, with about 72% observed a single time. The sample taken for sequencing was PBMCs or T cells enriched from blood (not recorded which). The receptors originated from a woman aged 45 to 65 who had recovered from COVID-19. The CDR3 runs from the conserved cysteine through the conserved F or W. The D gene is left open where the match is weak. Clone size is not always given. Where it is, it says once, few, many or a class for expanded clones.

TRBJ2-1 | TRBV27 | TRBD1 | - | TGTGCCAGCAGTTCCTATACAGGGGGATCCTCTGCCCAGGATGAGCAGTTCTTC | CASSSYTGGSSAQDEQFF
TRBJ1-6 | TRBV25-1 | - | once | TGTGCCAGCAGTGATGTCAACGTCGGGTCACCCCTCCACTTT | CASSDVNVGSPLHF
TRBJ1-1 | TRBV3-1/TRBV3-2 | - | once | TGTGTCAGCAGCCAAGGGACATCAAACACTGAAGCTTTCTTT | CVSSQGTSNTEAFF
TRBJ1-2 | TRBV19 | - | - | TGTGCCAGTAGTATGAGGACAGAGTCTTCCTATGGCTACACCTTC | CASSMRTESSYGYTF
TRBJ2-7 | TRBV7-9 | - | - | TGTGCCAGCAGCTTAGCGGCCACCAGGGGCGAGCAGTACTTC | CASSLAATRGEQYF
TRBJ2-7 | TRBV12-3/TRBV12-4 | - | - | TGTGCCAGCAGTTCCCCACTAGCCGAGCAGTACTTC | CASSSPLAEQYF
TRBJ2-7 | TRBV20-1 | - | - | TGCAGTGCTAGAGCCCCCGGGGTACAGTACTTC | CSARAPGVQYF
TRBJ2-1 | TRBV18 | TRBD1 | - | TGTGCCAGCTCACCCAGTGGGACAGGGGGGAATGAGCAGTTCTTC | CASSPSGTGGNEQFF
TRBJ2-7 | TRBV19 | TRBD2 | - | TGTGCCAGTAGTAGGGGGGGAGTTTATGGAGACGAGCAGTACTTC | CASSRGGVYGDEQYF
TRBJ2-5 | TRBV7-9 | TRBD2 | once | TGTGCCAGCAGTACTAGCGGGAGGGAGACCCAGTACTTC | CASSTSGRETQYF
TRBJ2-1 | TRBV28 | TRBD2 | - | TGTGCCAGCACATGGACTAGCGGCTACAATGAGCAGTTCTTC | CASTWTSGYNEQFF
TRBJ1-2 | TRBV7-2 | TRBD1 | - | TGTGCCAGCAGCTTAGAGGGACAGCCCTATGGCTACACCTTC | CASSLEGQPYGYTF
TRBJ2-7 | TRBV6-4 | TRBD2 | - | TGTGCCACCAGCGGGAGTCCCTACGAGCAGTACTTC | CATSGSPYEQYF
TRBJ1-2 | TRBV10-3 | TRBD1 | - | TGTGCCATCAGTGAGCCCGGGGACAGCTATGGCTACACCTTC | CAISEPGDSYGYTF